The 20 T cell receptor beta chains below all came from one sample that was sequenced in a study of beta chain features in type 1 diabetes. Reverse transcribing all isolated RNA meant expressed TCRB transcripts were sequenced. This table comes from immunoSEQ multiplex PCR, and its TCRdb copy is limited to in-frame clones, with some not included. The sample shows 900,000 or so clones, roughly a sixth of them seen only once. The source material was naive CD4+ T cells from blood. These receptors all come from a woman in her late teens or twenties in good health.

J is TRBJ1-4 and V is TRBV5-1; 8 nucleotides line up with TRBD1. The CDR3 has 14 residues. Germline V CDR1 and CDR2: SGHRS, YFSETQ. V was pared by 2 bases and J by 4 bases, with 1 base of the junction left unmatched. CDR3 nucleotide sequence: TGCGCCAGCAGCTTACAGGGGGTTAATGAAAAACTGTTTTTT. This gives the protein CASSLQGVNEKLFF.

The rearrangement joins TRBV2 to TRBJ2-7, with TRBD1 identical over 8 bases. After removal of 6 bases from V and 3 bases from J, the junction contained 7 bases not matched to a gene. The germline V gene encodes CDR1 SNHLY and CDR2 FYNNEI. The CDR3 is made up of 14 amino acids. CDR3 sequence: CASRPGTGIYEQYF. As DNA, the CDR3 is TGTGCCAGCAGGCCCGGGACAGGTATCTACGAGCAGTACTTC.

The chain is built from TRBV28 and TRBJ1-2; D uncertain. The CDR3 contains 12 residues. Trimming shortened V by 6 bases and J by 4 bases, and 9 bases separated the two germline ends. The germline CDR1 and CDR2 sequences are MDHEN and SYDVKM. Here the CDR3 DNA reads TGTGCCAGCAGCCTCGATGTCTATGGCTACACCTTC. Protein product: CASSLDVYGYTF.

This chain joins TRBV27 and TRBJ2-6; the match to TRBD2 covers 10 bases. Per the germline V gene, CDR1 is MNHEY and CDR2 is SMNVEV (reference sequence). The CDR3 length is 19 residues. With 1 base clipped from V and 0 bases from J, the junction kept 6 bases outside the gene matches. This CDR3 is CASSLFGLAVNSGANVLTF. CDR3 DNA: TGTGCCAGCAGTTTATTCGGACTAGCGGTAAACTCTGGGGCCAACGTCCTGACTTTC. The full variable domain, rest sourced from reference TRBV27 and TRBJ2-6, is EAQVTQNPRYLITVTGKKLTVTCSQNMNHEYMSWYRQDPGLGLRQIYYSMNVEVTDKGDVPEGYKVSRKEKRNFPLILESPSPNQTSLYFCASSLFGLAVNSGANVLTFGAGSRLTVL.

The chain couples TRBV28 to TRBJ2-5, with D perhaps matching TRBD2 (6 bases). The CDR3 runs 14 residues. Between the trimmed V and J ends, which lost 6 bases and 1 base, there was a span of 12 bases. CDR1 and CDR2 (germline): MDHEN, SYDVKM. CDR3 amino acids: CASSGGAPQETQYF. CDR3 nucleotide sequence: TGTGCCAGCAGCGGAGGGGCGCCCCAAGAGACCCAGTACTTC.

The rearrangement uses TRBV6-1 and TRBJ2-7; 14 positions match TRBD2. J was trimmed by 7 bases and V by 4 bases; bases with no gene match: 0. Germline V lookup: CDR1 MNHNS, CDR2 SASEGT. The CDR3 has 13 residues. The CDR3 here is CASSGLAGGEQYF. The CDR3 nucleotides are TGTGCCAGCAGTGGACTAGCGGGAGGGGAGCAGTACTTC.

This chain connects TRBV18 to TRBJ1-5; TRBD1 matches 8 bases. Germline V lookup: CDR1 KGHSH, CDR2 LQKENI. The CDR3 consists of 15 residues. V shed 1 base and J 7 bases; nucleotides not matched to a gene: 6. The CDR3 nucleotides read TGTGCCAGCTCACCACTGAGGACAGGGATGCAGCCCCAGCATTTT. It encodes CASSPLRTGMQPQHF.

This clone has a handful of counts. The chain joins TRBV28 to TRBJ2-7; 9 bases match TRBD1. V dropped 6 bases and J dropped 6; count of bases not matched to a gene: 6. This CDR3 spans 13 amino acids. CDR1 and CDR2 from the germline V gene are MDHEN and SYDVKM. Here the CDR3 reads CASRGQGGFEQYF. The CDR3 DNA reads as TGTGCCAGCAGGGGACAGGGTGGATTCGAGCAGTACTTC.

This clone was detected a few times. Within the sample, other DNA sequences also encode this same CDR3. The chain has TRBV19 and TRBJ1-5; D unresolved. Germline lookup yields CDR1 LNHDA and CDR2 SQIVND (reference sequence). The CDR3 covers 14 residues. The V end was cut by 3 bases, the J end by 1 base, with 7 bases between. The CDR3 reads CASSILGSNQPQHF. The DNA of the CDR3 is TGTGCCAGTAGTATTCTAGGCAGCAATCAGCCCCAGCATTTT.

CDR3 bases: TGTGCCAGCACCGACCGGGGGGATACGCAGTATTTT. Protein: CASTDRGDTQYF. The chain couples TRBV2 to TRBJ2-3, with D perhaps matching TRBD2 (6 bases). The CDR3 is 12 amino acids. The ends were cut back, 7 bases at V and 6 bases at J, with 11 bases in the middle. The germline CDR1 and CDR2 sequences are SNHLY and FYNNEI.

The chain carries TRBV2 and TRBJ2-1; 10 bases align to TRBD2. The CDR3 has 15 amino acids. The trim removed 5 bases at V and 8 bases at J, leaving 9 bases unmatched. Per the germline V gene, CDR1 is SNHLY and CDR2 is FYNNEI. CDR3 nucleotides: TGTGCCAGCAGTCGAGGTGCTAGCGGGAGAGATGAGCAGTTCTTC. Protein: CASSRGASGRDEQFF.

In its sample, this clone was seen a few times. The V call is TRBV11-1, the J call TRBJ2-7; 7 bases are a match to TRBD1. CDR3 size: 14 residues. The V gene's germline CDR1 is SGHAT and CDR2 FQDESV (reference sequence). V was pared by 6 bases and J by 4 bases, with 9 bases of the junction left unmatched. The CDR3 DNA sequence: TGTGCCAGCAGTATCTCTCTACAGGGGTACGAGCAGTACTTC. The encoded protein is CASSISLQGYEQYF.

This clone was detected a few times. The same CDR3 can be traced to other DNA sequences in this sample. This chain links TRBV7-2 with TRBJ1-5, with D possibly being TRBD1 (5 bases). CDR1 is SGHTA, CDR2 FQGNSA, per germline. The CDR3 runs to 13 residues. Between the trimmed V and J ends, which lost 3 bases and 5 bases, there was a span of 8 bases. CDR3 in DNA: TGTGCCAGCAGCTTCGGCAGGGATCAGCCCCAGCATTTT. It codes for CASSFGRDQPQHF. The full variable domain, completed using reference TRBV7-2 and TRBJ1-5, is GAGVSQSPSNKVTEKGKDVELRCDPISGHTALYWYRQSLGQGLEFLIYFQGNSAPDKSGLPSDRFSAERTGGSVSTLTIQRTQQEDSAVYLCASSFGRDQPQHFGDGTRLSIL.

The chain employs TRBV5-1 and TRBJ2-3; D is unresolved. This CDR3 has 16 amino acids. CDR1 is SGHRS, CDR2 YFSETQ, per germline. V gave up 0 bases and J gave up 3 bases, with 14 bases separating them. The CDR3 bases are TGCGCCAGCAGCTTGGCCTTGAGTTTCTCTACAGATACGCAGTATTTT. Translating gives CASSLALSFSTDTQYF.

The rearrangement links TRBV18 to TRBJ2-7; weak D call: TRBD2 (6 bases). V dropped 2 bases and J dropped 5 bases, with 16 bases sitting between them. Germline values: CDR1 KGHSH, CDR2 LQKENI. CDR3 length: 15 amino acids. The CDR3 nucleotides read TGTGCCAGCTCACCAAGGTACGGGAGAAGGAACGAGCAGTACTTC. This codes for CASSPRYGRRNEQYF.

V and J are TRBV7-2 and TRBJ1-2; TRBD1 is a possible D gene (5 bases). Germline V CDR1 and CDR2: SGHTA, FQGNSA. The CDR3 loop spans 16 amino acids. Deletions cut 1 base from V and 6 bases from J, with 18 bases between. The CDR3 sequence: CASSLEVRGSAHGYTF. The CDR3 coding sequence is TGTGCCAGCAGCTTAGAAGTCCGGGGGTCCGCACATGGCTACACCTTC.

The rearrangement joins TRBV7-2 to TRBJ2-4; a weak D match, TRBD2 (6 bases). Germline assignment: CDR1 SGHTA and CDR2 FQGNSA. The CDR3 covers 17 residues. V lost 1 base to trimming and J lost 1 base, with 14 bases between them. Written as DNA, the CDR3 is TGTGCCAGCAGCTTAGTACCGTATGGAGGGGCCAAAAACATTCAGTACTTC. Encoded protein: CASSLVPYGGAKNIQYF.

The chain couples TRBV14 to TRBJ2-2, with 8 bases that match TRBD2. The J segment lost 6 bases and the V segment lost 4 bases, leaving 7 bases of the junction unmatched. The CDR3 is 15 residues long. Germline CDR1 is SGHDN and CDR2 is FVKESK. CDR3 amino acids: CASSPASGLSGELFF. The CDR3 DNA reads TGTGCCAGCAGCCCGGCTAGCGGGCTTTCCGGGGAGCTGTTTTTT.

CDR3 loop: CASSAKLAGVGETQYF. The CDR3 bases are TGCGCCAGCAGCGCCAAACTAGCGGGAGTTGGGGAGACCCAGTACTTC. The chain uses TRBV5-1 and TRBJ2-5; 11 positions match TRBD2. Germline V CDR1 and CDR2: SGHRS, YFSETQ. J was trimmed by 5 bases and V by 4 bases; bases with no gene match: 10. CDR3 size: 16 residues.

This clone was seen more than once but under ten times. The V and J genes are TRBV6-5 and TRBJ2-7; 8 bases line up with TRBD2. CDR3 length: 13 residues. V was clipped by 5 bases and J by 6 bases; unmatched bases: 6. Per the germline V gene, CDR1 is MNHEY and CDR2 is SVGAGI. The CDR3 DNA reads TGTGCCAGCAGTGTAGGGCTAGCGGGCGAGCAGTACTTC. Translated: CASSVGLAGEQYF.